The T cell receptor (beta chain) described here comes from a study of blood T cells in healthy people across ages. Study-level information: About one barcoded beta molecule per two T cells was the capture yield of template switching.

Whole-study results and caveats: Unsorted PBMCs blocked a conclusive comparison of naive and antigen-experienced cells. Roughly linear declines in TCR beta diversity per million T cells occurred with age.

The CDR3 contains 14 residues. Alongside a J-beta primer mix, a sample-barcoded 5' primer served in a second PCR lasting roughly 6 to 11 cycles. TCRdb re-analysed the 5' RACE reads in MiXCR, keeping a single row per CDR3 protein. The data contain almost 1 million distinct CDR3 sequences, 45% to 60% of them singletons. This clonotype was recorded once. The antigen is unknown. PBMCs were isolated at a quantity of at least 6.5 million per sample. The sequenced sample consisted of blood. The receptor was isolated from a woman aged 60-75 years in good health. V is TRBV12-3 or TRBV12-4 and J is TRBJ2-4; 8 positions match TRBD2. Judging by the DNA end, TRBJ2-7 fits better; the J call may be wrong. For the CDR3, the DNA is TGTGCCAGCAGGTTGACTAGCGAGAGGAGCGAGCAGTACTTC. Protein sequence: CASRLTSERSEQYF.